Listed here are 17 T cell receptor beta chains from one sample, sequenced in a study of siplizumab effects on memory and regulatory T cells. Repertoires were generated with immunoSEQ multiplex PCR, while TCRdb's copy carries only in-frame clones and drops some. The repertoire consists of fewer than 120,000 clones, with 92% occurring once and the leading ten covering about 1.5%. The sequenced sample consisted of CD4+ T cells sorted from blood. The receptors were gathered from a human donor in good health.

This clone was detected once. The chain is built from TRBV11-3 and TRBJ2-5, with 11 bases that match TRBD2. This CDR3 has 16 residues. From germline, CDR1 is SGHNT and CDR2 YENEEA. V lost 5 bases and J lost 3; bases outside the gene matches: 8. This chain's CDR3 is CASSLGTGLAEETQYF. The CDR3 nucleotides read TGTGCCAGCAGCCTGGGGACGGGACTAGCGGAAGAGACCCAGTACTTC.

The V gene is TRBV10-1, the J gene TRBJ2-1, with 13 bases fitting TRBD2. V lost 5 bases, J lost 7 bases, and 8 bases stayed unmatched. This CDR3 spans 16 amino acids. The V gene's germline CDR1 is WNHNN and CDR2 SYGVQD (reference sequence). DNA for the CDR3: TGCGCCAGCAGTCAGACAGGGACTAGCGGGGAGAATGAGCAGTTCTTC. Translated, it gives CASSQTGTSGENEQFF.

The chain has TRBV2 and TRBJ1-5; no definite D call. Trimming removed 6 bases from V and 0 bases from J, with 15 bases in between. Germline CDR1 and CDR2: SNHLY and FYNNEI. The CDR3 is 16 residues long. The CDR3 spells CASSPDGYYSNQPQHF. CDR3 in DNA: TGTGCCAGCAGCCCGGACGGTTATTATAGCAATCAGCCCCAGCATTTT.

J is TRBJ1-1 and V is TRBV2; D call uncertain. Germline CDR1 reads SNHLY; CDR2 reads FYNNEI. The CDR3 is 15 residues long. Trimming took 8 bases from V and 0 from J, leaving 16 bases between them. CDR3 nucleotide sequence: TGTGCCAGCTCGCAAGTCAGACCCATGAACACTGAAGCTTTCTTT. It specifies CASSQVRPMNTEAFF.

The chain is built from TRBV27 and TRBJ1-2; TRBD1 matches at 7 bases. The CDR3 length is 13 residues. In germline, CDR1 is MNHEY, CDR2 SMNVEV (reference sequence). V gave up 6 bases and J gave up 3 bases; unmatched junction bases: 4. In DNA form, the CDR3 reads TGTGCCAGCAGAGCCGGGACAGACTATGGCTACACCTTC. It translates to CASRAGTDYGYTF.

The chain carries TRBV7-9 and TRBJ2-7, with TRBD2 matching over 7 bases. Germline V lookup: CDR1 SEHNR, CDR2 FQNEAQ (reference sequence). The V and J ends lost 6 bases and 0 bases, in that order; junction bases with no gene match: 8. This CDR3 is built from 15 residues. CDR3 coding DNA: TGTGCCAGCAGTCCCGGGGGGACGCTCTCCTACGAGCAGTACTTC. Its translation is CASSPGGTLSYEQYF.

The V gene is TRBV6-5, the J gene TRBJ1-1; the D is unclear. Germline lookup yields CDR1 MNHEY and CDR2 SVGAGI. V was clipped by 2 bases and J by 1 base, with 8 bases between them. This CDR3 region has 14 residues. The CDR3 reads CASSYRGGNTEAFF. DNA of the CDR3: TGTGCCAGCAGTTACCGTGGCGGGAACACTGAAGCTTTCTTT.

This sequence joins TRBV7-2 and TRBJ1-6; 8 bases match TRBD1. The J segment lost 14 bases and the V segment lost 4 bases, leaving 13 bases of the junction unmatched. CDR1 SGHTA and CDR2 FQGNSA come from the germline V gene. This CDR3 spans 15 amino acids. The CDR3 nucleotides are TGTGCCAGCAGCTCCCGGGACAGGACTTCCCCGTCCCTCCACTTT. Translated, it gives CASSSRDRTSPSLHF.

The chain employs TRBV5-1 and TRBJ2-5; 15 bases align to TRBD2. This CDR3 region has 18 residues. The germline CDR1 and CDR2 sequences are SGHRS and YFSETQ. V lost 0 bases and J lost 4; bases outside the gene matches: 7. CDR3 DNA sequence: TGCGCCAGCAGCTTGGGAGCCGGGACTAGCGGGGGGTTAGAGACCCAGTACTTC. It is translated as CASSLGAGTSGGLETQYF.

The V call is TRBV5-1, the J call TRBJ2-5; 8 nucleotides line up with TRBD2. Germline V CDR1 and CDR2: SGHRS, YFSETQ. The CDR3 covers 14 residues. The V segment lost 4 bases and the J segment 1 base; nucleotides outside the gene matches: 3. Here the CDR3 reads CASSGRGGQETQYF. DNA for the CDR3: TGCGCCAGCAGCGGCCGGGGGGGCCAAGAGACCCAGTACTTC.

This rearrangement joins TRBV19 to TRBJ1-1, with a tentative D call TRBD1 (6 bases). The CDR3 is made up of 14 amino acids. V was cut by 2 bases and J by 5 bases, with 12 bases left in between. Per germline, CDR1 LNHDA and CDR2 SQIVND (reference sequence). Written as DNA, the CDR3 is TGTGCCAGTAGTATAAATTGGGGGGCTACTGAAGCTTTCTTT. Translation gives CASSINWGATEAFF.

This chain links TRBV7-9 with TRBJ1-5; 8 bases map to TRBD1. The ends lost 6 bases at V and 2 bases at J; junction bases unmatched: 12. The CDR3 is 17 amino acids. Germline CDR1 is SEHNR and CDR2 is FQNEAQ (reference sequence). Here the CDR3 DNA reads TGTGCCAGCAGTTACGACAGGGGCCCTACTGGCAATCAGCCCCAGCATTTT. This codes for CASSYDRGPTGNQPQHF.

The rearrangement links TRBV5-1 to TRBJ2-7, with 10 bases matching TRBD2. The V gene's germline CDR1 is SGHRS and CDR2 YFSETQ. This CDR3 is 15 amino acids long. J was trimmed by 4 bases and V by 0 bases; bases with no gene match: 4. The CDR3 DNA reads TGCGCCAGCAGCTTGGACCTAGCGGGAGCGTACGAGCAGTACTTC. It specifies CASSLDLAGAYEQYF. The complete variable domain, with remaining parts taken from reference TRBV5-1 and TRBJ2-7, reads KAGVTQTPRYLIKTRGQQVTLSCSPISGHRSVSWYQQTPGQGLQFLFEYFSETQRNKGNFPGRFSGRQFSNSRSEMNVSTLELGDSALYLCASSLDLAGAYEQYFGPGTRLTVT.

The CDR3: CASSNYRGGYYEQYF. The DNA of the CDR3 is TGTGCCAGCAGCAACTACAGGGGGGGATACTACGAGCAGTACTTC. This chain links TRBV7-9 with TRBJ2-7; possible D gene TRBD1, 8 bases. This CDR3 contains 15 residues. Germline values: CDR1 SEHNR, CDR2 FQNEAQ (reference sequence). V lost 5 bases and J 3 bases, leaving 17 bases between the germline ends.

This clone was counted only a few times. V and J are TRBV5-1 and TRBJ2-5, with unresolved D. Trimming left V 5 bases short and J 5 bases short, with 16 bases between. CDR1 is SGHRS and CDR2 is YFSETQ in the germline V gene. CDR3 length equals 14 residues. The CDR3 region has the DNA TGCGCCAGCAGGCAAGAAGACCCCGCGGAGACCCAGTACTTC. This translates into CASRQEDPAETQYF.

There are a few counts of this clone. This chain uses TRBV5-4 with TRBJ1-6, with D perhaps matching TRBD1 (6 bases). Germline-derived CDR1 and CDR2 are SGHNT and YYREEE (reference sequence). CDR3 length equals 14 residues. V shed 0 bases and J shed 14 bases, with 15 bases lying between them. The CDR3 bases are TGTGCCAGCAGCTTGGTCGGGGACATCGTATCCCTCCACTTT. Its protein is CASSLVGDIVSLHF.

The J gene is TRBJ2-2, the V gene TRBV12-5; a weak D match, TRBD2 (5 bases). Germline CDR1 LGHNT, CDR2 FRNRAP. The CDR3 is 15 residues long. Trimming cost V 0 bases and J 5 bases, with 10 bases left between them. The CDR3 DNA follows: TGTGCTAGTGGTTTGGTACTATCGGGGACCGGGGAGCTGTTTTTT. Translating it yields CASGLVLSGTGELFF.